A single sample is the source of the 26 T cell receptor beta chains below, sequenced in a study of tumor-infiltrating lymphocytes in primary liver carcinoma. cDNA specific to TCR beta was made from 450 to 650 ng of total RNA, with a constant-region primer employed for priming. Three rounds of nested multiplex PCR with slightly modified ARM-PCR produced TCR beta libraries. In the first two PCR rounds, TRBV1-TRBV30 forward primers were paired with a C-beta reverse primer, and each round lasted roughly 9 cycles. TCRdb reprocessed the multiplex PCR reads via MiXCR and lists one record per CDR3 protein. The table has approximately 330,000 distinct CDR3 sequences, approximately 65% seen once; the top ten hold about 6.3%. Unsorted whole blood yielded blood RNA, and germline DNA was extracted as well. Sequencing was carried out using peripheral blood. The receptors stem from a man between 40 and 49 years old with primary liver carcinoma and hepatitis B virus infection.

This clonotype was counted a few times. The V gene is TRBV28, the J gene TRBJ1-5, with D uncertain. Looked up from germline, CDR1 is MDHEN and CDR2 is SYDVKM. The CDR3 runs 13 residues. V was trimmed by 6 bases and J by 0 bases, leaving 6 bases between them. CDR3 protein: CASSQYSNQPQHF. The CDR3 DNA follows: TGTGCCAGCAGCCAGTATAGCAATCAGCCCCAGCATTTT.

The rearrangement links TRBV10-2 to TRBJ1-6; TRBD1 matches at 7 bases. The germline CDR1 and CDR2 sequences are WSHSY and SAAADI. This CDR3 has 14 amino acids. The V segment lost 7 bases and the J segment 5 bases; nucleotides outside the gene matches: 5. CDR3 residues: CASKLGQDNSPLHF. The CDR3 DNA reads as TGCGCCAGCAAACTCGGACAGGATAATTCACCCCTCCACTTT.

Comment on this clonotype: The junction departs from the called germline gene at one end, perhaps through a read error. This chain links TRBV11-2 with TRBJ2-7; D is ambiguous. The CDR3 totals 13 residues. Germline CDR1 reads SGHAT; CDR2 reads FQNNGV. The CDR3 nucleotides read TGTACCAGCAGCTTAATACGGAACTACGAGCATTACTTC. This encodes CTSSLIRNYEHYF.

Comment on this clonotype: An end of the junction differs from the germline gene, which may be a read error. The rearrangement joins TRBV13 to TRBJ1-1; unclear D gene. Germline assignment: CDR1 PRHDT and CDR2 FYEKMQ (reference sequence). The CDR3 spans 15 residues. CDR3 in amino acids: CANSLDGSMNTEAFF. Written as DNA, the CDR3 is TGTGCCAACAGCTTAGATGGATCGATGAACACTGAAGCTTTCTTT.

Notes on this clonotype: A read error may produce the germline difference seen at one junction end. The chain employs TRBV6-1 and TRBJ1-3; D is ambiguous. The germline V gene encodes CDR1 MNHNS and CDR2 SASEGT. The CDR3 totals 14 residues. The CDR3 loop reads CSSSPPGGGNTIYF. CDR3 coding DNA: TGTTCCAGCAGTCCGCCGGGAGGAGGAAACACCATATATTTT.

There are a few counts of this clonotype. The chain has TRBV5-5 and TRBJ2-1, with D possibly being TRBD2 (6 bases). Germline assignment: CDR1 SGHKS and CDR2 YYEKEE (reference sequence). Trimming took 4 bases from V and 8 from J, leaving 10 bases between them. The CDR3 is 12 amino acids. CDR3 sequence (DNA): TGTGCCAGCAGCGCGGAGGGCGATGAGCAGTTCTTC. It specifies CASSAEGDEQFF. The variable domain in full, with the rest retrieved from reference TRBV5-5 and TRBJ2-1, is DAGVTQSPTHLIKTRGQQVTLRCSPISGHKSVSWYQQVLGQGPQFIFQYYEKEERGRGNFPDRFSARQFPNYSSELNVNALLLGDSALYLCASSAEGDEQFFGPGTRLTVL.

Points on this clonotype: An end of the junction does not agree with germline; a read error may underlie this. The chain is built from TRBV7-9 and TRBJ2-7; the D call may be TRBD1 or TRBD2 (6 bases each). CDR1 and CDR2 from the germline V gene are SEHNR and FQNEAQ (reference sequence). CDR3 length: 16 residues. As DNA, the CDR3 is TGTGCCAGCAACTTAGCGGACGGGACATACTCCTACGAGCAGTACTTC. The encoded protein is CASNLADGTYSYEQYF.

To note about this clonotype: This could be a read error, since a much larger clone is one nucleotide away. V usage is TRBV10-1 and J usage is TRBJ2-5, with D tentatively TRBD2 (6 bases). With 0 bases removed from V and 7 bases from J, the gap between germline ends came to 15 bases. Germline CDR1 and CDR2: WNHNN and SYGVQD (reference sequence). The CDR3 covers 15 residues. DNA of the CDR3: TGCGCCAGCAGTGAGTCGGGCGCTAGCGAGAGGACCCAGTACTTC. Its translation is CASSESGASERTQYF.

Notes on this clonotype: It is likely a read error, because the conserved phenylalanine at the end of the CDR3 is missing. V is TRBV6-5 and J is TRBJ2-1, with D tentatively TRBD2 (6 bases). Deletions cut 4 bases from V and 5 bases from J, with 15 bases between. The CDR3 spans 15 residues. CDR1 is MNHEY and CDR2 is SVGAGI in the germline V gene. The chain's CDR3 is CASSSGLPGNNEQFS. The CDR3 DNA is TGTGCCAGCAGTTCCGGACTACCTGGCAACAATGAGCAGTTCTCC.

Comments on this clonotype: A read error is possible here, since a much larger clone lies one base away. The CDR3: CASSREMLYEQYF. For the CDR3, the DNA is TGTGCCAGCAGCCGGGAGATGCTCTACGAGCAGTACTTC. V usage is TRBV4-2 and J usage is TRBJ2-7; D perhaps matches TRBD2 (5 bases). V was cut by 4 bases and J by 3 bases, with 10 bases left in between. Germline lookup yields CDR1 LGHNA and CDR2 YNFKEQ. This CDR3 is 13 amino acids long.

This chain links TRBV5-1 with TRBJ2-1; 7 nucleotides agree with TRBD1. Germline V gene data show CDR1 as SGHRS and CDR2 as YFSETQ. V lost 4 bases to trimming and J lost 11 bases; unmatched junction nucleotides: 18. The CDR3 is 16 amino acids. This CDR3 reads CASSTGQAPYKGQQFF. The CDR3 DNA is TGCGCCAGCAGCACCGGACAGGCCCCGTATAAGGGTCAGCAGTTCTTC.

This clonotype was observed a single time. A much bigger clone sits one base away, suggesting this may be a read error. The CDR3 end shows no conserved phenylalanine or tryptophan, and so a read error is likely. The chain joins TRBV6-2 or TRBV6-3 to TRBJ2-1; no clear D gene. The CDR3 covers 15 residues. In germline, CDR1 is MNHEY, CDR2 SVGEGT. Between the trimmed V and J ends, which lost 2 bases and 3 bases, there was a span of 11 bases. The CDR3 protein is CASSYVGRSYNEQFL. For the CDR3, the DNA is TGTGCCAGCAGTTACGTCGGACGGAGCTACAATGAGCAGTTCCTC.

With respect to this clonotype: Given a much more abundant clone one base away, this may be a read error. The J gene is TRBJ2-1, the V gene TRBV6-5; D is ambiguous. Looked up from germline, CDR1 is MNHEY and CDR2 is SVGAGI. The CDR3 is made up of 15 amino acids. The chain's CDR3 is CASRSGPSSHNEQFF. The DNA of the CDR3 is TGTGCCAGCAGATCAGGACCGTCCTCCCACAATGAGCAGTTCTTC.

The gene calls are TRBV11-2 and TRBJ2-3; no firm D call. V lost 0 bases, J lost 10 bases, and 11 bases lay in between. This CDR3 has 13 amino acids. The V gene's germline CDR1 is SGHAT and CDR2 FQNNGV. The CDR3 protein is CASSLEDPSAQYF. The CDR3 nucleotides read TGTGCCAGCAGCTTAGAGGACCCTAGTGCGCAGTATTTT.

As regards this clonotype: Possible read error: a much larger clone is one base away. This chain links TRBV5-5 with TRBJ2-3; TRBD2 matches at 9 bases. This CDR3 contains 17 residues. From germline, CDR1 is SGHKS and CDR2 YYEKEE (reference sequence). The CDR3 sequence: CASSLDFAGGNTDMQYF. The CDR3 DNA sequence: TGTGCCAGCAGCTTGGATTTCGCGGGAGGGAACACAGATATGCAGTATTTT.

As concerns this clonotype: A much larger clone is a single base away; this may be a read error. The chain combines TRBV4-1 with TRBJ1-2; the D gene is possibly TRBD1 (5 bases). V was pared by 2 bases and J by 2 bases, with 15 bases between. The length of the CDR3 is 16 residues. Looked up from germline, CDR1 is MGHRA and CDR2 is YSYEKL. CDR3 sequence: CASSQRLRGRNYGYTF. Here the CDR3 DNA reads TGCGCCAGCAGCCAACGACTAAGGGGAAGGAACTATGGCTACACCTTC.

Many counts were recorded for this clonotype. CDR3 in amino acids: CASSRTGGVNQPQHF. CDR3 DNA sequence: TGTGCCAGCAGCCGGACAGGGGGCGTCAATCAGCCCCAGCATTTT. The chain employs TRBV11-2 and TRBJ1-5, with TRBD1 matching 11 bases. Germline CDR1 SGHAT, CDR2 FQNNGV. Germline trimming cut 5 bases from V and 3 bases from J; bases unmatched to any gene: 3. This CDR3 spans 15 amino acids.

The J gene is TRBJ2-1, the V gene TRBV28; D gene unclear. This CDR3 has 11 amino acids. The V gene's germline CDR1 is MDHEN and CDR2 SYDVKM. Trimming stripped 6 bases from V and 11 bases from J, with 11 bases between. The DNA for the CDR3 is TGTGCCAGCAGCGCGAATAGTCAGCAGTTCTTC. Protein: CASSANSQQFF.

In its sample, this clonotype ranks as medium-sized. J is TRBJ2-3 and V is TRBV11-2; 8 bases agree with TRBD2. V shed 1 base and J 9 bases; nucleotides not matched to a gene: 18. This CDR3 spans 18 amino acids. CDR1 and CDR2 from the germline V gene are SGHAT and FQNNGV. The CDR3 here is CASSLGSFNALAALTQYF. CDR3 DNA sequence: TGTGCCAGCAGCTTAGGTTCTTTTAATGCACTAGCGGCCCTAACGCAGTATTTT.

In the case of this clonotype: This may be a read error: a much more frequent sequence differs by one nucleotide. The chain couples TRBV29-1 to TRBJ2-7; the match to TRBD2 covers 7 bases. Per germline, CDR1 SQVTM and CDR2 ANQGSEA. The CDR3 covers 12 residues. V lost 7 bases to trimming and J lost 4 bases; unmatched junction nucleotides: 7. CDR3 bases: TGCAGCGCTGCTAACGGGGGGTACGAGCAGTACTTC. It translates to CSAANGGYEQYF.

This clonotype was seen a single time. A read error may be the cause here, since a much bigger clone is one base away. This chain links TRBV12-3 or TRBV12-4 with TRBJ2-7; D unclear. Between the trimmed V and J ends, which lost 3 bases and 6 bases, there was a span of 15 bases. The CDR3 extends over 14 amino acids. The CDR3 bases are TGTGCCAGCAGTTTTAGGGCAGGATCCGGCGAGCAGTACTTC. Its translation: CASSFRAGSGEQYF.

On this clonotype itself: This may arise from a read error, as a much more abundant clone is one base away. The chain joins TRBV6-2 or TRBV6-3 to TRBJ2-7; D may be TRBD2 (6 bases). With 6 bases removed from V and 3 bases from J, the gap between germline ends came to 27 bases. The CDR3 is made up of 18 amino acids. Germline-derived CDR1 and CDR2 are MNHEY and SVGEGT. The DNA for the CDR3 is TGTGCCAGCAGGTCTTCCATACGCACCGGGACTGCATACTACGAGCAGTACTTC. Protein product: CASRSSIRTGTAYYEQYF.

The CDR3 protein is CSVGEFLTETQYF. CDR3 DNA: TGCAGCGTGGGGGAATTTTTGACGGAGACCCAGTACTTC. The gene calls are TRBV29-1 and TRBJ2-5; D is perhaps TRBD1 or TRBD2 (5 bases each). CDR1 is SQVTM and CDR2 is ANQGSEA in the germline V gene. Trimming cost V 6 bases and J 5 bases, with 16 bases left between them. CDR3 length equals 13 residues.

This clonotype was seen only once. The rearrangement links TRBV28 to TRBJ2-1; D might be TRBD2 (5 bases). With 10 bases removed from V and 11 bases from J, the gap between germline ends came to 36 bases. The CDR3 has 18 amino acids. Germline-derived CDR1 and CDR2 are MDHEN and SYDVKM. CDR3 coding DNA: TGTGCCACCAAGTTTATCGCCCCCACTAGTGGGAAATTTAATAAGCAGTTCTTC. It codes for CATKFIAPTSGKFNKQFF.

Details on this clonotype: An end of the junction differs from the germline gene, which may be a read error. J is TRBJ2-1 and V is TRBV11-2, with 9 positions matching TRBD2. This CDR3 spans 17 amino acids. Germline-derived CDR1 and CDR2 are SGHAT and FQNNGV. The CDR3 nucleotides are TGTGCCAGCAGCTTAGCCTTAGCGGGAGTAGCGGCGAATGGGCAGTCCTTC. This encodes CASSLALAGVAANGQSF.

Turning to this clonotype: This sequence may be a read error, since a much larger clone differs from it by one base. This chain links TRBV6-1 with TRBJ1-2, with D possibly TRBD1 on 5 matching bases. In germline, CDR1 is MNHNS, CDR2 SASEGT. CDR3 length equals 15 residues. The CDR3 here is CASGDTMGRAVGYTF. The CDR3 DNA sequence: TGTGCCAGCGGTGATACGATGGGGCGCGCGGTTGGCTACACCTTC.